This T cell receptor (beta chain) was sequenced in a study of cytomegalovirus exposure and HLA in healthy donors. The CDR3 runs 14 residues. With 6 bases clipped from V and 5 bases from J, the junction kept 10 bases outside the gene matches. Germline V gene sequence: CDR1 MRHNA, CDR2 SNTAGT. A multiplex PCR was run with 60 Vbeta primers and 13 Jbeta primers. TCRdb's table, derived via immunoSEQ multiplex PCR, lists solely in-frame clones and lacks some. The table records approximately 220,000 clones, 70% to 80% of them present only once. General observations from the study: The investigators catalogued 150 to 200 TCR beta chains as cytomegalovirus-associated. The authors assumed roughly uniform sequencing depth across donors for presence/absence analyses. A prior analysis recorded that most TCR beta V segments were productive about 87% or about 30% of the time. Information on immune exposure was restricted to one variable (CMV serostatus).

Comments on this clone: Its specificity is not known.

The chain recombines TRBV6-4 with TRBJ2-7; TRBD1 matches 7 bases. The clonotype comes from a middle-aged man in good health and CMV-seronegative. The sample comprised PBMCs. The CDR3 reads CASRPTDRAHEQYF. CDR3 coding DNA: TGTGCCAGCAGGCCGACCGACAGGGCCCACGAGCAGTACTTC.